This entry is about one TCR beta chain. This specimen comes from a study of blood T cell repertoires in COVID-19. Study-level information: Samples taken during acute and convalescent COVID-19 were collected in the United States, Italy and Spain. PBMCs, B-cell-depleted T cells, or T cells were the source of the cDNA or gDNA that made up the material.

Germline CDR1 SGHTS, CDR2 YDEGEE. The CDR3 covers 16 residues. V was trimmed by 3 bases and J by 6 bases, leaving 19 bases between them. Measured with immunoSEQ multiplex PCR; TCRdb has only the in-frame clones, and not every one. The sample shows some 94,000 clones, approximately 70% of them seen only once. The V gene is TRBV5-8, the J gene TRBJ2-1, with a tentative D call TRBD1 (7 bases). The sequencing sample was made of peripheral blood. This TCR derives from a woman aged 55-75 years in a cohort sampled during active or convalescent COVID-19. The chain's CDR3 is CASSWMTGPGVNEQFF. The DNA for the CDR3 is TGTGCCAGCAGCTGGATGACAGGGCCGGGGGTCAATGAGCAGTTCTTC.